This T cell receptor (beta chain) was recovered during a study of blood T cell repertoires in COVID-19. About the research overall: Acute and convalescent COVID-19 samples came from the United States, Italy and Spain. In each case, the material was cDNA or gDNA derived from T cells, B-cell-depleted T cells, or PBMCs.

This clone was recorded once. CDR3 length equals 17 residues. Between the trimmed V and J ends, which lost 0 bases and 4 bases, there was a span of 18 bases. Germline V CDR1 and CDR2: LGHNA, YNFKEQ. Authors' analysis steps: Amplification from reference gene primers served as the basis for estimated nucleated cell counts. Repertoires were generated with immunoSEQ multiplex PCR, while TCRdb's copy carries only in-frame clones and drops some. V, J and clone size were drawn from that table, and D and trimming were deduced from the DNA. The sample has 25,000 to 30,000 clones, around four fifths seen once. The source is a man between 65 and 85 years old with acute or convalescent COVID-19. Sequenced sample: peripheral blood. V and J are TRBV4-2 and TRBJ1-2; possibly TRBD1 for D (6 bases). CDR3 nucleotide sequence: TGTGCCAGCAGCCAAGATGAGGCGGCAGGGGTAGGCTATGGCTACACCTTC. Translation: CASSQDEAAGVGYGYTF.